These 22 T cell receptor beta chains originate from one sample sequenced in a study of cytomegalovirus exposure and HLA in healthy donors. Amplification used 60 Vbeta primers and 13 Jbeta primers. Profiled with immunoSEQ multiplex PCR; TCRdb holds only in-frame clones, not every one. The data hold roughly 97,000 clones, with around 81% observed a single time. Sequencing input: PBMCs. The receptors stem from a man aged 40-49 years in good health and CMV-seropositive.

This CDR3 reads CASSIAGGLAYEQYF. DNA for the CDR3: TGTGCCAGTAGTATAGCCGGAGGACTAGCCTACGAGCAGTACTTC. This chain joins TRBV19 and TRBJ2-7; 7 bases are a match to TRBD2. The V gene's germline CDR1 is LNHDA and CDR2 SQIVND (reference sequence). The CDR3 runs 15 residues. Germline trimming cut 1 base from V and 2 bases from J; bases unmatched to any gene: 5.

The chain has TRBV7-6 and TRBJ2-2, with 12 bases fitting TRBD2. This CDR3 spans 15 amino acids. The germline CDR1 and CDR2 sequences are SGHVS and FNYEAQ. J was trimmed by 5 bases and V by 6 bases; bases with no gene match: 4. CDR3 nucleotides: TGTGCCAGCAGGGTGGGGACTAGCGGGACCGGGGAGCTGTTTTTT. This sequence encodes CASRVGTSGTGELFF.

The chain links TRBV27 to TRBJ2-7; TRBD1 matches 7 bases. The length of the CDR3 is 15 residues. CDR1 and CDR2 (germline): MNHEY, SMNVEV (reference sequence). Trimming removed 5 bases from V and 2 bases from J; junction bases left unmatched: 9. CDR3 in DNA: TGTGCCAGCAGTGCCACTCCGGGACAGCCCTACGAGCAGTACTTC. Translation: CASSATPGQPYEQYF.

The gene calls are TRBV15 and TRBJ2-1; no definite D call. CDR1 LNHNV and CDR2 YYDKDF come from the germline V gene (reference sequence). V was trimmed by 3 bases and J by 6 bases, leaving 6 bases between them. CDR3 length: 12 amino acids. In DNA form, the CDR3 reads TGTGCCACCAGCAGGGCTTCCAATGAGCAGTTCTTC. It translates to CATSRASNEQFF.

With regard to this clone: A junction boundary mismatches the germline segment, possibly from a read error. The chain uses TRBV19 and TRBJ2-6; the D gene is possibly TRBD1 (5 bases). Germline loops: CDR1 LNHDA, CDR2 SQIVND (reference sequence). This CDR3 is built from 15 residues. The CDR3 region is CASTLFLSGANGLTF. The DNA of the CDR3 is TGTGCCAGTACTCTTTTCCTCTCTGGGGCCAACGGCCTGACTTTC.

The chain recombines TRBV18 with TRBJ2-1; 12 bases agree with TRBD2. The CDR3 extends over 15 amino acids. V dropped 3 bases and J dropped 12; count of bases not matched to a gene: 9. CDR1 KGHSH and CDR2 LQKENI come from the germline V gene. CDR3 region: CASSPTSGRLGVQFF. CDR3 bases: TGTGCCAGCTCACCTACTAGCGGGAGGCTTGGGGTGCAGTTCTTC. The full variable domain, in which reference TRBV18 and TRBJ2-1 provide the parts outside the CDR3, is NAGVMQNPRHLVRRRGQEARLRCSPMKGHSHVYWYRQLPEEGLKFMVYLQKENIIDESGMPKERFSAEFPKEGPSILRIQQVVRGDSAAYFCASSPTSGRLGVQFFGPGTRLTVL.

The CDR3 here is CASSTRTSGTRDTQYF. DNA of the CDR3: TGTGCCAGCAGCACCCGGACTAGCGGGACCCGAGATACGCAGTATTTT. The chain joins TRBV11-2 to TRBJ2-3; 12 bases are shared with TRBD2. After removal of 5 bases from V and 5 bases from J, the junction contained 8 bases not matched to a gene. CDR1 SGHAT and CDR2 FQNNGV come from the germline V gene. This CDR3 has 16 amino acids.

The CDR3 DNA sequence: TGTGCCTGGAGTGTACTTAGCGGGGGGGCCTTTGTGTTAGAGACCCAGTACTTC. It specifies CAWSVLSGGAFVLETQYF. V and J are TRBV30 and TRBJ2-5, with TRBD2 identical over 11 bases. Germline V lookup: CDR1 GTSNPN, CDR2 SVGIG (reference sequence). The CDR3 is 18 amino acids. The V and J ends lost 0 bases and 4 bases, in that order; junction bases with no gene match: 13.

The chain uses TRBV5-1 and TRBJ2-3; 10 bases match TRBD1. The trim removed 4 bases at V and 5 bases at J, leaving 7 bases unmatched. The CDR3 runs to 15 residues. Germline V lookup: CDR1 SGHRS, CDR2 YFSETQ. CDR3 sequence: CASSRGTGDLDTQYF. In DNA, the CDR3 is TGCGCCAGCAGCCGAGGGACAGGGGACTTAGATACGCAGTATTTT.

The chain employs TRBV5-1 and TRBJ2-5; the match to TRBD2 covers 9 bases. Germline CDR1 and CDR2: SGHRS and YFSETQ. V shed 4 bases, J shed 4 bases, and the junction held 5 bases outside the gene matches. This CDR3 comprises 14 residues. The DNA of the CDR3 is TGCGCCAGCAGCCCCGGACTAGCGCTAGAGACCCAGTACTTC. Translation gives CASSPGLALETQYF.

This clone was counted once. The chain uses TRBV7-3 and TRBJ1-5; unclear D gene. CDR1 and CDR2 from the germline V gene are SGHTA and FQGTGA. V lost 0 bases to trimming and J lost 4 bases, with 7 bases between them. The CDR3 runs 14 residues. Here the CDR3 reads CASSLTSGNQPQHF. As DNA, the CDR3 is TGTGCCAGCAGCTTAACTTCCGGGAATCAGCCCCAGCATTTT.

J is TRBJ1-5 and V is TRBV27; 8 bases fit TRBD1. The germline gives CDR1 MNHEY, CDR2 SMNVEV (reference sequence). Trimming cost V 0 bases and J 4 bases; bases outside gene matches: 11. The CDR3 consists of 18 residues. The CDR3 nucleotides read TGTGCCAGCAGTTTATCGGGGCAGGGGGCGATAGCAAATCAGCCCCAGCATTTT. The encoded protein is CASSLSGQGAIANQPQHF.

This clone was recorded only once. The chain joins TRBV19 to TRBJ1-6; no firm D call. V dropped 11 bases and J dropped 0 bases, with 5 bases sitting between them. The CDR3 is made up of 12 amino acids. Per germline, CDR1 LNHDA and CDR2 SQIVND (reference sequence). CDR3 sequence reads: CASSSYNSPLHF. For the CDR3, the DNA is TGTGCCTCGAGCTCCTATAATTCACCCCTCCACTTT. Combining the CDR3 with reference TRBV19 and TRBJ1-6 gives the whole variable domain DGGITQSPKYLFRKEGQNVTLSCEQNLNHDAMYWYRQDPGQGLRLIYYSQIVNDFQKGDIAEGYSVSREKKESFPLTVTSAQKNPTAFYLCASSSYNSPLHFGNGTRLTVT.

CDR3: CASGQDLRGELFF. The CDR3 DNA sequence: TGTGCCAGCGGACAAGACCTCCGCGGGGAGCTGTTTTTT. The rearrangement uses TRBV6-4 and TRBJ2-2; TRBD1 might be the D (5 bases). CDR1 is MRHNA, CDR2 SNTAGT, per germline. Trimming cost V 8 bases and J 7 bases, with 14 bases left between them. CDR3 size: 13 residues.

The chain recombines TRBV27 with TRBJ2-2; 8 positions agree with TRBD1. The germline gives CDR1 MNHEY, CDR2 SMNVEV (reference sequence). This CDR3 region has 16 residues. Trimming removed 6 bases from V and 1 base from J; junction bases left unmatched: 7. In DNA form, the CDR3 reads TGTGCCAGCAGCCCTTCGACAGGGGAGAACACCGGGGAGCTGTTTTTT. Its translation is CASSPSTGENTGELFF.

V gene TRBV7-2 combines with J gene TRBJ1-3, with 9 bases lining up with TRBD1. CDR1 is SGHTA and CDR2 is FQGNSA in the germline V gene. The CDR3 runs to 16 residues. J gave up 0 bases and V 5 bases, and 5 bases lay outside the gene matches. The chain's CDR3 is CASSPGTGISGNTIYF. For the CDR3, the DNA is TGTGCCAGCAGCCCGGGGACAGGGATCTCTGGAAACACCATATATTTT.

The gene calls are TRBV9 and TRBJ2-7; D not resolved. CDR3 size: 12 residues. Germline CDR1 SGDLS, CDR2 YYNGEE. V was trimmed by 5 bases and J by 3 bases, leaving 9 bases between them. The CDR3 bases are TGTGCCAGCAGTGCGAATGGCTACGAGCAGTACTTC. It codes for CASSANGYEQYF.

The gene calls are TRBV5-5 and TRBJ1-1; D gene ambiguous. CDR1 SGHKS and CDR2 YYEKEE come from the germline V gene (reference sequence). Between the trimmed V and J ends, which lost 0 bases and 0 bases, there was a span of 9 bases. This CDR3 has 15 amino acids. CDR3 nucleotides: TGTGCCAGCAGCTTGGCCGAGATAATGAACACTGAAGCTTTCTTT. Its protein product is CASSLAEIMNTEAFF.

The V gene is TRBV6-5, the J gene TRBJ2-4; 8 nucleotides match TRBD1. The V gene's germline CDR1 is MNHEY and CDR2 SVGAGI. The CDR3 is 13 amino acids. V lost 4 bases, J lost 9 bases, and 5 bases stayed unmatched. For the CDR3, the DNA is TGTGCCAGCAGTTTGGGGACAGGATTCATTCAGTACTTC. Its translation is CASSLGTGFIQYF.

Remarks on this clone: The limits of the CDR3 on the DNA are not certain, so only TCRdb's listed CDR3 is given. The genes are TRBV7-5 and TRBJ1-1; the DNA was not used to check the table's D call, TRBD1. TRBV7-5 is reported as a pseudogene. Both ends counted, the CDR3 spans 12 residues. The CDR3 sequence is CVGTGAGTEAFF.

For the CDR3, the DNA is TGTGCCAGCAGCTTACGAGGGAGCCCGGTATACTTC. This translates into CASSLRGSPVYF. The gene calls are TRBV7-7 and TRBJ2-5; the D gene is possibly TRBD2 (5 bases). With 2 bases removed from V and 14 bases from J, the gap between germline ends came to 15 bases. Germline V gene lookup returns CDR1 SSHAT and CDR2 FNYEAQ (reference sequence). CDR3 length equals 12 residues.

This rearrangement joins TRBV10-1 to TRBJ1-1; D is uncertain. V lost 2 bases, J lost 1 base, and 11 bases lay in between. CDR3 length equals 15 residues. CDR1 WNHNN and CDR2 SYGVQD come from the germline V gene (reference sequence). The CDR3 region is CASSEVGDQNTEAFF. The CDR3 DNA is TGCGCCAGCAGTGAGGTCGGGGATCAGAACACTGAAGCTTTCTTT.